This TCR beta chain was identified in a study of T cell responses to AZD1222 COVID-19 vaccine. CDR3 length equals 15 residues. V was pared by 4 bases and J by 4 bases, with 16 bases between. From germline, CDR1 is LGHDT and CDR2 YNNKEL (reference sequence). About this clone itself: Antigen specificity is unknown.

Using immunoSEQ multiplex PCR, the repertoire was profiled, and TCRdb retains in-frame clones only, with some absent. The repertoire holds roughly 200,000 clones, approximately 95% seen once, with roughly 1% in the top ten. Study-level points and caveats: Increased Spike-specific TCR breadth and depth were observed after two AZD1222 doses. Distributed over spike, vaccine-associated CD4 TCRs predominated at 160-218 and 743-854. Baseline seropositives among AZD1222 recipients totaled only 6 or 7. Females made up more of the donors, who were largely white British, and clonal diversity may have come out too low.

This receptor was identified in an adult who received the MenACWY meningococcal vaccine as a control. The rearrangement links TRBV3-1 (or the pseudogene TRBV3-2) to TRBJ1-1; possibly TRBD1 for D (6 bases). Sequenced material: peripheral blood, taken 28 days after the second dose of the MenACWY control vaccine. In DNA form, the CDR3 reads TGTGCCAGCAGCCTAAAGGGGGGAGGAAGCACTGAAGCTTTCTTT. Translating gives CASSLKGGGSTEAFF.